This T cell receptor beta chain was found in a study of blood T cells in healthy people across ages. The table lists this clonotype with a few counts. No antigen is known for it. Germline V gene sequence: CDR1 MNHNS, CDR2 SASEGT. The V end lost 2 bases, the J end lost 1 base, and 5 bases lay between the germline ends. The CDR3 covers 13 residues. General study findings and limits: Any conclusive comparison of naive versus antigen-experienced cells was prevented by using unsorted PBMCs.

The authors ran a second PCR of 7 to 11 cycles using a sample-barcoded 5' primer and a J-beta primer mix. TCRdb reanalysed the 5' RACE reads using MiXCR and keeps one entry per CDR3 protein. Of about 640,000 distinct CDR3 sequences listed, about 54% are singletons. The genes are TRBV6-1 and TRBJ1-2; D call uncertain. The receptor was isolated from a man aged 60 to 69 in good health. The source material was blood. As DNA, the CDR3 is TGTGCCAGCAGTGAATCCGTTAACTATGGCTACACCTTC. Translated, it gives CASSESVNYGYTF.